A selection of T cell receptor beta chains follows, all from one sample in a study of CD8 T cells in Susac syndrome. TCRdb used MiXCR to reprocess the immunoSEQ multiplex PCR reads, holding one entry per CDR3 protein. In the table there are approximately 100,000 distinct CDR3 sequences, roughly 90% of which are singletons. Sequencing was carried out using CD8+ T cells from PBMCs. The receptors were sampled from a human donor in good health. Both conserved end residues are part of each CDR3. A D gene is named only where the DNA matches it firmly. For some rows the clone size is stated as once, few or many, or as a class when expanded; others skip it.

TRBD2,TRBJ2-3,.,TRBV6-2/TRBV6-3,TGTGCCAGCAGCCAAAACTCGAAGACTAGCGGGGGGGAGTATTTT,CASSQNSKTSGGEYF
.,TRBJ2-1,.,TRBV11-1,TGTGCCAGCAGCTTACTAGCAAGTGAGCAGTTCTTC,CASSLLASEQFF
.,TRBJ1-6,.,TRBV10-3,TGTGCCATCAGTACCGAGGGGTCGAATTCACCCCTCCACTTT,CAISTEGSNSPLHF
.,TRBJ1-4,.,TRBV19,TGTGCCGTACAGGGTACTAATGAAAAACTGTTTTTT,CAVQGTNEKLFF
TRBD1,TRBJ1-5,.,TRBV7-2,TGTGCCAGCAGCTTTCGATCCGGGACAGGTGTGCATCAGCCCCAGCATTTT,CASSFRSGTGVHQPQHF
TRBD1,TRBJ2-1,.,TRBV10-3,TGTGCCATTGGGGACAGACTAAACAATGAGCAGTTCTTC,CAIGDRLNNEQFF
.,TRBJ1-1,.,TRBV5-1,TGCGCCAGCAGCTTAGGAGGCGTCAGTCTGAACACTGAAGCTTTCTTT,CASSLGGVSLNTEAFF
.,TRBJ2-2,.,TRBV25-1,TGTGCCAGCAGTAATCAACCCTCCGCCGGGGAGCTGTTTTTT,CASSNQPSAGELFF
.,TRBJ2-5,.,TRBV20-1,TGCAGTGCTAGTCCCGAGGGGGAGACCCAGTACTTC,CSASPEGETQYF
TRBD2,TRBJ2-1,once,TRBV15,TGTGCCACCAGCAGAGTGACTAGCGGGAGGTCACATGAGCAGTTCTTC,CATSRVTSGRSHEQFF
TRBD1,TRBJ1-2,.,TRBV19,TGTGCCAGTAGTAGCGGGGGACAGCCCGCTTGGTATGGCTACACCTTC,CASSSGGQPAWYGYTF
TRBD2,TRBJ2-3,.,TRBV12-3/TRBV12-4,TGTGCCAGCAGGAAGGTTCTGGTAGCGGGGGCCCCTACAGATACGCAGTATTTT,CASRKVLVAGAPTDTQYF
TRBD1,TRBJ2-7,.,TRBV3-1,TGTGCCAGCAGCCCCGGGACAGGGTACGAGCAGTACTTC,CASSPGTGYEQYF
TRBD1,TRBJ1-2,.,TRBV6-1,TGTGCCAGCAGAAGACAGGGCTCAACGGAGCAATCCCTCAACTATGGCTACACCTTC,CASRRQGSTEQSLNYGYTF
TRBD2,TRBJ2-1,.,TRBV4-1,TGCGCCAGCAGCCAAGGGACCGGGACTAGCTCCTACAATGAGCAGTTCTTC,CASSQGTGTSSYNEQFF
.,TRBJ1-1,once,TRBV6-2/TRBV6-3,TGTGCCAGCAGTACCCAGTACACTGAAGCTTTCTTT,CASSTQYTEAFF
.,TRBJ1-1,.,TRBV3-1,TGTGCCAGCAGCCAAGGGGGCCCAAACACTGAAGCTTTCTTT,CASSQGGPNTEAFF
.,TRBJ2-4,.,TRBV7-8,TGTGCCAGCAGCTTATCCCGAAATCTAGAGCTAGCCAAAAACATTCAGTACTTC,CASSLSRNLELAKNIQYF
.,TRBJ2-2,.,TRBV29-1,TGCAGCGTTTTTCTTGGGAACACCGGGGAGCTGTTTTTT,CSVFLGNTGELFF
.,TRBJ1-5,.,TRBV6-4,TGTGCCAGCAGTGAATCGGGGGTCGGCCAGCCCCAGCATTTT,CASSESGVGQPQHF